This TCR beta chain emerged from a study of blood T cells in healthy people across ages. This clonotype was found many times. Its antigen is unidentified. The CDR3 totals 14 residues. V dropped 2 bases and J dropped 3 bases, with 10 bases sitting between them. Notes on the study in general: Changes in expanded clonotypes were possibly confounded, as the CMV status of donors was unknown.

The second PCR ran roughly 6 to 11 cycles with a sample-barcoded 5' primer and J-beta primers. Every single cDNA molecule received a tag from a template-switch adaptor with 12 random nucleotides. TCRdb reanalysed the 5' RACE reads using MiXCR and keeps one entry per CDR3 protein. Counted here are hundreds of thousands of distinct CDR3 sequences, under 25% occurring once; the ten biggest clones make up under 4%. This clonotype was sampled from a man aged 70 or older in good health. The sequencing sample was made of blood. This rearrangement joins TRBV12-3 or TRBV12-4 to TRBJ1-1; tentative D call: TRBD1 (5 bases). The CDR3 DNA sequence: TGTGCCAGCAGTTTAACGGGGGGGGACACTGAAGCTTTCTTT. This gives the protein CASSLTGGDTEAFF.